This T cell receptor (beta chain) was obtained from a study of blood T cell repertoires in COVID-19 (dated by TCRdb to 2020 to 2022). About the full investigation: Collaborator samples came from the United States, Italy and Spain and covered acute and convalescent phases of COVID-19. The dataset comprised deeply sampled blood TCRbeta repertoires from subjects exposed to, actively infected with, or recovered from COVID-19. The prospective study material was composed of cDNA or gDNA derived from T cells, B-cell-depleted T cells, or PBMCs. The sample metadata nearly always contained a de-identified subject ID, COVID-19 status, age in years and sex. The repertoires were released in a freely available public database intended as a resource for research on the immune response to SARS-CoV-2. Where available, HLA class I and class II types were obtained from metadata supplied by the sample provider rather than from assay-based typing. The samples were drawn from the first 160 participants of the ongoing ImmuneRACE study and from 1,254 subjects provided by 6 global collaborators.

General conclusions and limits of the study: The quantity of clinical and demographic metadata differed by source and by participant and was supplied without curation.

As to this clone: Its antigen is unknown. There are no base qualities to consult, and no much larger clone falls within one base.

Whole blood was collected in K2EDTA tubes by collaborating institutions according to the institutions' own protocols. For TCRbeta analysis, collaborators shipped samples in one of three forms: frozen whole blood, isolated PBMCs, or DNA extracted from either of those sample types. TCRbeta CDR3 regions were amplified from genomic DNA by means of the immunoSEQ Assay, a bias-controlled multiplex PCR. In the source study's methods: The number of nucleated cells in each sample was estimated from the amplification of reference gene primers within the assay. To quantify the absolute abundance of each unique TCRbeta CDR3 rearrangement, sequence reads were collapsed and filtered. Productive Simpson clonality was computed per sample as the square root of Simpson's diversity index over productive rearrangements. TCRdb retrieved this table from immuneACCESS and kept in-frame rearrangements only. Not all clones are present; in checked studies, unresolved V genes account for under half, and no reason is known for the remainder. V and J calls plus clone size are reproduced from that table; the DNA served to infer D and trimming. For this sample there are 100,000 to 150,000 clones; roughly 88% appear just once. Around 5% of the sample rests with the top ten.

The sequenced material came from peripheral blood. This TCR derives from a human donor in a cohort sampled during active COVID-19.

The nucleotide sequence reads as follows: TGTGCCAGCATACTAGCGGGAGGCCCCACAGATACGCAGTATTTT. This encodes CASILAGGPTDTQYF. The chain joins TRBV28 to TRBJ2-3, with 12 junctional bases fitting TRBD2. The V end gives up 7 bases and the J end 2 bases, leaving 4 bases in the junction not matched to a gene. Inclusive of the bounding cysteine and phenylalanine, the CDR3 is 15 residues long. This entry keeps only the CDR3 DNA: 45 bases, framed from base 1. As encoded in the germline V gene, CDR1 is MDHEN while CDR2 is SYDVKM.